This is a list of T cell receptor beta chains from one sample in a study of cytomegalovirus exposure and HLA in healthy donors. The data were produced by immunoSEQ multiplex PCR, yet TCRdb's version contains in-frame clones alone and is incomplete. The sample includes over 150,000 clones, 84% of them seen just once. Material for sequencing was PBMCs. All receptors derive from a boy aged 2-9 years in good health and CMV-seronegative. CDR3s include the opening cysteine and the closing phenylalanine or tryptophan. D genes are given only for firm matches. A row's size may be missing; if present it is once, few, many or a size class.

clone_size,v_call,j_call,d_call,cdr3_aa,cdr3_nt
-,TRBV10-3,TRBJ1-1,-,CAISNRGEAFF,TGTGCCATCAGCAATAGGGGTGAAGCTTTCTTT
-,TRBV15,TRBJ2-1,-,CATSRSWTALNEQFF,TGTGCCACCAGCCGCTCCTGGACAGCCCTAAATGAGCAGTTCTTC
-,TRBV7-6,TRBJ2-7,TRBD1,CASSFRDSLYYEQYF,TGTGCCAGCAGCTTCCGGGACAGCCTTTACTACGAGCAGTACTTC
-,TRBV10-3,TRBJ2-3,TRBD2,CAISVFSGAGGTQYF,TGTGCCATCAGTGTTTTTTCTGGGGCGGGAGGCACGCAGTATTTT
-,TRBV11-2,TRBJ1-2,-,CASSSPRKYRAYGYTF,TGTGCCAGCAGCTCCCCCCGGAAATACAGAGCTTATGGCTACACCTTC
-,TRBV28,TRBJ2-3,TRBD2,CASGQKTSGFFRRQTDTQYF,TGTGCCAGCGGACAAAAGACTAGCGGGTTTTTTAGGCGACAAACAGATACGCAGTATTTT
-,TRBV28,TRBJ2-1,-,CASSFYTGIRNEQFF,TGTGCCAGCAGTTTTTACACCGGGATTAGGAATGAGCAGTTCTTC
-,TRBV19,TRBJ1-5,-,CASSLLTGSQPQHF,TGTGCCAGTAGTCTACTAACAGGGAGTCAGCCCCAGCATTTT
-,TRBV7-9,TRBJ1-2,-,CASSLGSERNGYTF,TGTGCCAGCAGTTTAGGTTCAGAACGTAATGGCTACACCTTC
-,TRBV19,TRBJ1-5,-,CASTFSSNQPQHF,TGTGCCAGTACCTTTTCTAGCAATCAGCCCCAGCATTTT
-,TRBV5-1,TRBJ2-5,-,CASSRTVQETQYF,TGCGCCAGCAGCCGGACAGTCCAAGAGACCCAGTACTTC
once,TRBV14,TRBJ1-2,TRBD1,CASSRLGQGEYGYTF,TGTGCCAGCAGCCGACTCGGGCAGGGGGAGTATGGCTACACCTTC
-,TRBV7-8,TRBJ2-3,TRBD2,CASSLLAGEGGTQYF,TGTGCCAGCAGTCTCCTAGCGGGAGAAGGAGGTACGCAGTATTTT
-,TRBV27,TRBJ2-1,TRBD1,CASNRQGSTYNEQFF,TGTGCCAGCAATAGACAGGGGTCTACATACAATGAGCAGTTCTTC
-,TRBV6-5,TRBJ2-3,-,CASSSQGPTDTQYF,TGTGCCAGCAGTTCTCAGGGGCCCACAGATACGCAGTATTTT
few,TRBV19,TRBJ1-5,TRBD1,CASSIWDRGVQPQHF,TGTGCCAGTAGTATCTGGGACAGGGGTGTTCAGCCCCAGCATTTT
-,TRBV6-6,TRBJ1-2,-,CASGWGNYGYTF,TGTGCCAGCGGTTGGGGCAACTATGGCTACACCTTC
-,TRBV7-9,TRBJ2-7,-,CASGGSGYEQYF,TGTGCCAGCGGAGGGTCAGGATACGAGCAGTACTTC
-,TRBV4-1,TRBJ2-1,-,CASSQGDYYNEQFF,TGCGCCAGCAGCCAAGGAGACTACTACAATGAGCAGTTCTTC
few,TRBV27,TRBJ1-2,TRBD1,CASRETGEVYGYTF,TGTGCCAGCAGGGAGACAGGGGAAGTCTATGGCTACACCTTC